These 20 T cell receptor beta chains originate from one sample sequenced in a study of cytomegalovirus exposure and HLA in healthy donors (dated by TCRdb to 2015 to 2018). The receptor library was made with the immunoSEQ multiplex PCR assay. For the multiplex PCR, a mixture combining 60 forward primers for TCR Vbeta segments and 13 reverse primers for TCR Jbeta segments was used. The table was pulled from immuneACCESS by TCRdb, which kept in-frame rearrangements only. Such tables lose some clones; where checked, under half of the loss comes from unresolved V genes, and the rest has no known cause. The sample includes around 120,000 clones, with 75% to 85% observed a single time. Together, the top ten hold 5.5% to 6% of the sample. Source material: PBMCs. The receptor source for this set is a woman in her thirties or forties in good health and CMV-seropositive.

The chain's CDR3 is CASSSDSFTDTQYF. The CDR3, as DNA: TGTGCCAGCAGCTCGGACAGCTTCACAGATACGCAGTATTTT. The chain is built from TRBV7-3 and TRBJ2-3, with a weak D call TRBD1 (6 bases). Looked up from germline, CDR1 is SGHTA and CDR2 is FQGTGA. This CDR3 contains 14 residues. V was cut by 4 bases and J by 2 bases, with 10 bases left in between.

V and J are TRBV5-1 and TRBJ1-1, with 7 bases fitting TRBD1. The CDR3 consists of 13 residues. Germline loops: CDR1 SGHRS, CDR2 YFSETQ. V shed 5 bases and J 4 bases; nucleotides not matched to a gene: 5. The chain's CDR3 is CASSSTGFTEAFF. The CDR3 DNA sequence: TGCGCCAGCAGTTCGACAGGGTTCACTGAAGCTTTCTTT.

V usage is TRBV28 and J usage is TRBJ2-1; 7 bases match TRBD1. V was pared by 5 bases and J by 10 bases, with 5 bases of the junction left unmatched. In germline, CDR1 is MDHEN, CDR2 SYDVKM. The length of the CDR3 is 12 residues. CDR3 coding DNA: TGTGCCAGCAGTAGAGGGGGCCGGGAGCAGTTCTTC. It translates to CASSRGGREQFF.

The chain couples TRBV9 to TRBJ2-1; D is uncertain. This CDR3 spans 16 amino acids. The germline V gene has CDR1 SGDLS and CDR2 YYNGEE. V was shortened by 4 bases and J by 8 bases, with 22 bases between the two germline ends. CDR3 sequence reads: CASSPRRLVSVDEQFF. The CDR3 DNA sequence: TGTGCCAGCAGCCCGCGGCGGCTAGTCTCCGTCGATGAGCAGTTCTTC.

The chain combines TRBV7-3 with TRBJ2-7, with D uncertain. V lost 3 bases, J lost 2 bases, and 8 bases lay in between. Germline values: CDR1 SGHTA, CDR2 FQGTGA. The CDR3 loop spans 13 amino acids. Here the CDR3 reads CASSFNSAYEQYF. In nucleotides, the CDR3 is TGTGCCAGCAGCTTCAACAGTGCCTACGAGCAGTACTTC.

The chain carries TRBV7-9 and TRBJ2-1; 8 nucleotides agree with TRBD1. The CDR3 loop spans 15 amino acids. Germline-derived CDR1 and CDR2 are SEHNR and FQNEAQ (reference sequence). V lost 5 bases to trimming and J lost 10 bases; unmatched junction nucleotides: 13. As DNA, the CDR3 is TGTGCCAGCAGCCCGCGAGGTCAGGGGGCGCGGGAGCAGTTCTTC. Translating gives CASSPRGQGAREQFF.

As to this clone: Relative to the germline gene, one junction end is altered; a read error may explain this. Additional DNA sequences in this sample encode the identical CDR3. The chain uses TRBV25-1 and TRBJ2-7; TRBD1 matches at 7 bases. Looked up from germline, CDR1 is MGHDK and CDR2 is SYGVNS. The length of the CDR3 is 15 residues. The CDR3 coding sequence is TGCGCCAGCAGTGACAAGACAGGGTTGGTACACGAGCAGTACTTC. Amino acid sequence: CASSDKTGLVHEQYF.

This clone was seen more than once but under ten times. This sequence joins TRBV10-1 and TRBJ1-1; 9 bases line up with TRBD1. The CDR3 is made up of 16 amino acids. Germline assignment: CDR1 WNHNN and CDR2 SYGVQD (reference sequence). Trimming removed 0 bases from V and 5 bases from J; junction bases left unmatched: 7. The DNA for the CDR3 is TGCGCCAGCAGTGAGTCGATACAGGGGGCGCGTACTGAAGCTTTCTTT. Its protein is CASSESIQGARTEAFF.

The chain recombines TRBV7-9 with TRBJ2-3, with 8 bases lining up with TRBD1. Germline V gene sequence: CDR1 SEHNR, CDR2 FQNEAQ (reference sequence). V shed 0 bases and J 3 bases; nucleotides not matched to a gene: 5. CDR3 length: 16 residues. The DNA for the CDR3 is TGTGCCAGCAGCTTAGCCCCAGGACAGGGAACAGATACGCAGTATTTT. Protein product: CASSLAPGQGTDTQYF.

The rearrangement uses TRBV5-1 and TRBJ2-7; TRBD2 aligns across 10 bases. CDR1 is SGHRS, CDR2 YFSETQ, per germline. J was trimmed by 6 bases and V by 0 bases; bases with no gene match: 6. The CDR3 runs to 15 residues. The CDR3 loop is CASSLAASGGREQYF. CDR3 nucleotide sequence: TGCGCCAGCAGCTTGGCGGCTAGCGGGGGCCGCGAGCAGTACTTC.

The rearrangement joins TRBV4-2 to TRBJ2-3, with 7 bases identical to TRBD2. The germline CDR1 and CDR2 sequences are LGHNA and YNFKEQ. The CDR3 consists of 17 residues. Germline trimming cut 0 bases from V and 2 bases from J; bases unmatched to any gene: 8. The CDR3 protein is CASSQDQRAGVTDTQYF. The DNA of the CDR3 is TGTGCCAGCAGCCAAGATCAACGGGCGGGGGTCACAGATACGCAGTATTTT.

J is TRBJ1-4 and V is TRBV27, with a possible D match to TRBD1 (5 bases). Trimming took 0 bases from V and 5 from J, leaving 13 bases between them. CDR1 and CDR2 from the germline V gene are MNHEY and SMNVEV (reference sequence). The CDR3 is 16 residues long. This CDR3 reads CASSLSGGRANEKLFF. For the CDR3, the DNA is TGTGCCAGCAGTTTATCGGGGGGTCGGGCAAATGAAAAACTGTTTTTT. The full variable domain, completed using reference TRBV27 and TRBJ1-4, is EAQVTQNPRYLITVTGKKLTVTCSQNMNHEYMSWYRQDPGLGLRQIYYSMNVEVTDKGDVPEGYKVSRKEKRNFPLILESPSPNQTSLYFCASSLSGGRANEKLFFGSGTQLSVL.

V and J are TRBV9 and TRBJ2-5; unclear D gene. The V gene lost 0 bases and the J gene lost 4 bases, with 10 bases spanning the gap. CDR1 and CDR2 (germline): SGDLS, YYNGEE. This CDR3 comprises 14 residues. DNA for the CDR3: TGTGCCAGCAGCGTAGGCGGTAGCAGAGAGACCCAGTACTTC. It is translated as CASSVGGSRETQYF.

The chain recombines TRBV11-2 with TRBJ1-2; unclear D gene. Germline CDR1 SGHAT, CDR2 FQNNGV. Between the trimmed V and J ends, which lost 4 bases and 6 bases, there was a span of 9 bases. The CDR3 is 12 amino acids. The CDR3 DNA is TGTGCCAGCAGCTCCGAGAGGAATGGCTACACCTTC. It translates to CASSSERNGYTF.

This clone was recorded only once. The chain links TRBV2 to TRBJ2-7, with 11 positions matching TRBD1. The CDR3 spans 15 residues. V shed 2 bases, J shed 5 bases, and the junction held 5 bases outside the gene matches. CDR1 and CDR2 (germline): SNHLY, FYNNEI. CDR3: CASSERQGQGDEQYF. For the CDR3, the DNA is TGTGCCAGCAGTGAACGTCAGGGACAGGGGGACGAGCAGTACTTC.

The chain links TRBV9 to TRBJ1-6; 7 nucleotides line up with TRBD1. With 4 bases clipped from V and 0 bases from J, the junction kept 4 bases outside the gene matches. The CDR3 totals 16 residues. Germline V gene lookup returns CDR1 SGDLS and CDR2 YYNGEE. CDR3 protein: CASSSGQSSYNSPLHF. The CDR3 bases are TGTGCCAGCAGCTCGGGACAGAGCTCCTATAATTCACCCCTCCACTTT.

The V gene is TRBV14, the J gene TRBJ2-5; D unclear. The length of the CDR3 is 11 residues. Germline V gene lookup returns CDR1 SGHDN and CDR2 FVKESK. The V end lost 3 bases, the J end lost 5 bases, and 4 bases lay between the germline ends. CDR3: CASSHSETQYF. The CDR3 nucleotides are TGTGCCAGCAGCCACTCGGAGACCCAGTACTTC.

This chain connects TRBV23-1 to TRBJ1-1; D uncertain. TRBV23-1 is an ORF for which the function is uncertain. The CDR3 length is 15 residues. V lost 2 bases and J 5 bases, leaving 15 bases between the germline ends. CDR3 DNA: TGCGCCAGCAGTCAAAAAAGAGGGTTGGTGACTGAAGCTTTCTTT. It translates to CASSQKRGLVTEAFF.

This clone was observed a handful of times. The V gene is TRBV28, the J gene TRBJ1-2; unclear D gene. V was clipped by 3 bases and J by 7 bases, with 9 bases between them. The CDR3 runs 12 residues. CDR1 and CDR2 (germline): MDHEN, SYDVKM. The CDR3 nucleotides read TGTGCCAGCAGTTTTGGTCAGCGTGGCTACACCTTC. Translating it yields CASSFGQRGYTF.

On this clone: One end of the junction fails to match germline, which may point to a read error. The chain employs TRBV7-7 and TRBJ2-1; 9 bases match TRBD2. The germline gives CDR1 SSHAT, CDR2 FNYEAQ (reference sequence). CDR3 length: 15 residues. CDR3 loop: CASSLGTSYDNEQFF. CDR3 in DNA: TGTGCTAGCAGCTTGGGGACTAGCTACGACAATGAGCAGTTCTTC.